Presented here are 27 T cell receptor beta chains from one specimen sequenced in a study of CD8+ T cells in alopecia areata (dated by TCRdb to the late 2010s). Receptors were amplified or captured by the immunoSEQ multiplex PCR assay. RNA was extracted from all samples and reverse transcribed into cDNA as template for TCR sequencing. In its TCRdb copy, this immuneACCESS table keeps in-frame sequences only and misses some clones. Where compared with another copy, unresolved V genes explain less than half of these, and the others have no known cause. The sample table contains about 150,000 clones; only one count was recorded for approximately 56% of them. The leading ten clones occupy 36% of the sample. Sequencing was done on a sample of CD8+ T cells sorted from blood. Source of these receptors: a human donor in good health.

The chain recombines TRBV9 with TRBJ2-5; D ambiguous. This CDR3 is 14 amino acids long. The V gene's germline CDR1 is SGDLS and CDR2 YYNGEE. V shed 3 bases and J shed 1 base, with 10 bases lying between them. This chain's CDR3 is CASSADILQETQYF. CDR3 bases: TGTGCCAGCAGCGCCGACATACTCCAAGAGACCCAGTACTTC.

Many counts were recorded for this clone. The CDR3 reads CSVVEREPNEQFF. In DNA, the CDR3 is TGCAGCGTTGTGGAGCGGGAACCCAATGAGCAGTTCTTC. The chain employs TRBV29-1 and TRBJ2-1; 7 bases line up with TRBD2. The CDR3 covers 13 residues. V lost 4 bases, J lost 6 bases, and 6 bases stayed unmatched. Germline loops: CDR1 SQVTM, CDR2 ANQGSEA.

The chain is built from TRBV7-9 and TRBJ2-3, with D unresolved. V lost 4 bases to trimming and J lost 0 bases, with 8 bases between them. In germline, CDR1 is SEHNR, CDR2 FQNEAQ (reference sequence). This CDR3 comprises 14 residues. The CDR3 DNA is TGTGCCAGCAGCTCTTTTGCCAGCACAGATACGCAGTATTTT. Translating gives CASSSFASTDTQYF.

The V gene is TRBV6-5, the J gene TRBJ2-7, with 8 bases that match TRBD2. The CDR3 is 13 residues long. Germline CDR1 and CDR2: MNHEY and SVGAGI. After removal of 5 bases from V and 5 bases from J, the junction contained 5 bases not matched to a gene. The CDR3: CASSLGRGDEQYF. The CDR3 DNA is TGTGCCAGCAGTCTCGGGAGGGGCGACGAGCAGTACTTC.

The chain combines TRBV7-9 with TRBJ1-2; D may be TRBD1 (5 bases). V dropped 5 bases and J dropped 4 bases, with 14 bases sitting between them. This CDR3 has 14 residues. From germline, CDR1 is SEHNR and CDR2 FQNEAQ (reference sequence). The CDR3 here is CASSLQGESYGYTF. CDR3 in DNA: TGTGCCAGCAGCCTTCAGGGTGAATCCTATGGCTACACCTTC.

This rearrangement joins TRBV23-1 to TRBJ2-1; 7 positions agree with TRBD1. TRBV23-1 is an open reading frame, and its role is uncertain. The length of the CDR3 is 17 residues. V lost 2 bases, J lost 8 bases, and 15 bases stayed unmatched. The chain's CDR3 is CASSQGPPTGLFYEQFF. Written as DNA, the CDR3 is TGCGCCAGCAGTCAAGGCCCTCCGACAGGGCTCTTTTATGAGCAGTTCTTC.

The chain is built from TRBV10-3 and TRBJ2-1, with D hard to call. The germline V gene has CDR1 ENHRY and CDR2 SYGVKD. The CDR3 length is 13 residues. Between the trimmed V and J ends, which lost 0 bases and 8 bases, there was a span of 8 bases. The CDR3 spells CAISESTYHEQFF. The CDR3 DNA reads as TGTGCCATCAGTGAGTCGACTTATCATGAGCAGTTCTTC.

The chain has TRBV27 and TRBJ1-5, with D unresolved. The V end was cut by 3 bases, the J end by 0 bases, with 6 bases between. The CDR3 spans 14 residues. Germline V CDR1 and CDR2: MNHEY, SMNVEV (reference sequence). CDR3 nucleotide sequence: TGTGCCAGCAGTTTCGAGAGTAGCAATCAGCCCCAGCATTTT. It encodes CASSFESSNQPQHF.

This sequence joins TRBV6-1 and TRBJ2-4; D unclear. The germline V gene has CDR1 MNHNS and CDR2 SASEGT. This CDR3 region has 16 residues. The V end lost 4 bases, the J end lost 1 base, and 14 bases lay between the germline ends. The CDR3 spells CASSVRVDAAKNIQYF. The DNA of the CDR3 is TGTGCCAGCAGTGTCCGCGTTGATGCGGCCAAAAACATTCAGTACTTC.

The gene calls are TRBV19 and TRBJ2-7, with TRBD2 matching 16 bases. Germline V gene data show CDR1 as LNHDA and CDR2 as SQIVND (reference sequence). V lost 7 bases to trimming and J lost 2 bases; unmatched junction nucleotides: 8. The CDR3 runs to 17 residues. CDR3 nucleotides: TGTGCCAGTACTGGACCGGGACTAGCGGGAGGGCCCTACGAGCAGTACTTC. Its translation is CASTGPGLAGGPYEQYF.

The chain employs TRBV6-5 and TRBJ2-3; D might be TRBD1 (7 bases). The CDR3 contains 13 residues. Germline V CDR1 and CDR2: MNHEY, SVGAGI. Trimming took off 8 bases at V and 6 bases at J, with 15 bases between the two ends. The CDR3 reads CASRRPGGDTQYF. CDR3 DNA sequence: TGTGCCAGCCGTAGGCCAGGGGGGGATACGCAGTATTTT.

The CDR3, as DNA: TGCGCCAGCAGCCAAGATGTCGGGAGAGTCCATGAGCAGTTCTTC. It translates to CASSQDVGRVHEQFF. The chain is built from TRBV4-1 and TRBJ2-1; TRBD2 is a possible D gene (6 bases). Germline assignment: CDR1 MGHRA and CDR2 YSYEKL. V was shortened by 0 bases and J by 8 bases, with 14 bases between the two germline ends. The CDR3 extends over 15 amino acids.

The J gene is TRBJ2-1, the V gene TRBV29-1; D may match TRBD1 or TRBD2 (5 bases each). The CDR3 covers 13 residues. Germline assignment: CDR1 SQVTM and CDR2 ANQGSEA. The V end was cut by 7 bases, the J end by 5 bases, with 15 bases between. The CDR3 DNA reads as TGCAGCGCCTATCCGGGACCAAACAATGAGCAGTTCTTC. As protein: CSAYPGPNNEQFF.

This clone showed up just a few times. V and J are TRBV13 and TRBJ1-5, with 9 bases matching TRBD1. CDR3 length: 15 residues. Germline V gene lookup returns CDR1 PRHDT and CDR2 FYEKMQ (reference sequence). V shed 5 bases, J shed 6 bases, and the junction held 8 bases outside the gene matches. The CDR3 nucleotides are TGTGCCAGCAGCGTGGGGACAGGGTCAGGTCAGCCCCAGCATTTT. It is translated as CASSVGTGSGQPQHF.

Comment on this clone: Different DNA sequences within this sample yield the same CDR3. This chain links TRBV9 with TRBJ2-5, with D perhaps TRBD2 (5 bases). V lost 7 bases and J lost 5, with 6 bases in between. Germline lookup yields CDR1 SGDLS and CDR2 YYNGEE. CDR3 length: 10 residues. The CDR3 reads CASGGETQYF. CDR3 in DNA: TGTGCCAGCGGAGGTGAGACCCAGTACTTC.

The chain combines TRBV15 with TRBJ2-6; 10 bases align to TRBD1. This CDR3 has 18 amino acids. Trimming removed 0 bases from V and 2 bases from J; junction bases left unmatched: 4. Germline V CDR1 and CDR2: LNHNV, YYDKDF (reference sequence). CDR3 bases: TGTGCCACCAGCAGAGATAGACAGGGGGCAACTGGGGCCAACGTCCTGACTTTC. Translated, it gives CATSRDRQGATGANVLTF.

The chain employs TRBV5-4 and TRBJ2-2; tentative D call: TRBD2 (5 bases). Per germline, CDR1 SGHNT and CDR2 YYREEE (reference sequence). This CDR3 has 12 amino acids. V was clipped by 4 bases and J by 6 bases, with 7 bases between them. CDR3 region: CASSEGAGELFF. CDR3 DNA sequence: TGTGCCAGCAGCGAGGGTGCCGGGGAGCTGTTTTTT.

This rearrangement joins TRBV27 to TRBJ2-1; TRBD1 matches 7 bases. Germline V gene sequence: CDR1 MNHEY, CDR2 SMNVEV (reference sequence). The CDR3 covers 13 residues. V shed 5 bases, J shed 9 bases, and the junction held 7 bases outside the gene matches. The CDR3 DNA reads as TGTGCCAGCAGTGTTAACAGGGGAACTGAGCAGTTCTTC. Residues: CASSVNRGTEQFF.

The gene calls are TRBV9 and TRBJ1-1, with D perhaps TRBD1 (5 bases). Germline V gene data show CDR1 as SGDLS and CDR2 as YYNGEE. Trimming left V 4 bases short and J 7 bases short, with 14 bases between. The CDR3 totals 13 residues. For the CDR3, the DNA is TGTGCCAGCAGCCAAGGGACTGGAGGTGAAGCTTTCTTT. This sequence encodes CASSQGTGGEAFF.

This clone has a handful of counts. The chain joins TRBV29-1 to TRBJ2-1; D remains ambiguous. Germline loops: CDR1 SQVTM, CDR2 ANQGSEA. Trimming shortened V by 5 bases and J by 2 bases, and 7 bases separated the two germline ends. The CDR3 runs to 12 residues. CDR3 sequence (DNA): TGCAGCGTTACTGACGCCTACAATGAGCAGTTCTTC. It encodes CSVTDAYNEQFF.

The gene calls are TRBV30 and TRBJ2-5, with a possible D match to TRBD1 (6 bases). The CDR3 contains 15 residues. Trimming took 4 bases from V and 1 from J, leaving 16 bases between them. Germline loops: CDR1 GTSNPN, CDR2 SVGIG (reference sequence). DNA of the CDR3: TGTGCCTGGATGGGTCCAACAGGGTCCCAAGAGACCCAGTACTTC. Translation gives CAWMGPTGSQETQYF. The complete variable domain, with remaining parts taken from reference TRBV30 and TRBJ2-5, reads SQTIHQWPATLVQPVGSPLSLECTVEGTSNPNLYWYRQAAGRGLQLLFYSVGIGQISSEVPQNLSASRPQDRQFILSSKKLLLSDSGFYLCAWMGPTGSQETQYFGPGTRLLVL.

A few counts support this clone. This sequence joins TRBV29-1 and TRBJ2-7; tentative D call: TRBD2 (6 bases). CDR3 length equals 12 residues. Deletions cut 4 bases from V and 5 bases from J, with 12 bases between. Per the germline V gene, CDR1 is SQVTM and CDR2 is ANQGSEA. CDR3 nucleotide sequence: TGCAGCGTTGGATTCGGGGGTGACGAGCAGTACTTC. This sequence encodes CSVGFGGDEQYF.

In its sample, this clone was seen a few times. The chain combines TRBV10-3 with TRBJ2-1; D remains unclear. The CDR3 is 12 residues long. In germline, CDR1 is ENHRY, CDR2 SYGVKD. V was cut by 4 bases and J by 9 bases, with 10 bases left in between. The CDR3 region is CAISVWGCEQFF. CDR3 nucleotides: TGTGCCATCAGTGTCTGGGGTTGTGAGCAGTTCTTC.

The CDR3 nucleotides are TGCGCCAGCAGCCACCCCCCGGGCCTGGGCCCAACTGAAGCTTTCTTT. Amino acid sequence: CASSHPPGLGPTEAFF. The chain carries TRBV4-1 and TRBJ1-1; D is unclear. The V end was cut by 3 bases, the J end by 5 bases, with 19 bases between. This CDR3 is built from 16 residues. CDR1 is MGHRA, CDR2 YSYEKL, per germline.

The chain carries TRBV2 and TRBJ1-2; D call uncertain. Trimming took off 7 bases at V and 4 bases at J, with 16 bases between the two ends. The CDR3 length is 14 residues. Germline loops: CDR1 SNHLY, CDR2 FYNNEI. In DNA form, the CDR3 reads TGTGCCAGCATAGGGTTCCGGGGAGGCTATGGCTACACCTTC. Translating gives CASIGFRGGYGYTF.

The rearrangement links TRBV6-5 to TRBJ2-7, with 12 bases matching TRBD2. This CDR3 has 14 amino acids. After removal of 4 bases from V and 4 bases from J, the junction contained 2 bases not matched to a gene. Germline V CDR1 and CDR2: MNHEY, SVGAGI. CDR3 sequence: CASSSGLAGYEQYF. The CDR3 DNA reads TGTGCCAGCAGTTCCGGACTAGCGGGATACGAGCAGTACTTC.

The V call is TRBV11-2, the J call TRBJ2-1; D is undetermined. This CDR3 is 16 amino acids long. V was cut by 4 bases and J by 8 bases, with 21 bases left in between. Germline V CDR1 and CDR2: SGHAT, FQNNGV. The CDR3, as DNA: TGTGCCAGCAGCTGGGCCCGTAGTGGGTGGGCAGATGAGCAGTTCTTC. It specifies CASSWARSGWADEQFF.